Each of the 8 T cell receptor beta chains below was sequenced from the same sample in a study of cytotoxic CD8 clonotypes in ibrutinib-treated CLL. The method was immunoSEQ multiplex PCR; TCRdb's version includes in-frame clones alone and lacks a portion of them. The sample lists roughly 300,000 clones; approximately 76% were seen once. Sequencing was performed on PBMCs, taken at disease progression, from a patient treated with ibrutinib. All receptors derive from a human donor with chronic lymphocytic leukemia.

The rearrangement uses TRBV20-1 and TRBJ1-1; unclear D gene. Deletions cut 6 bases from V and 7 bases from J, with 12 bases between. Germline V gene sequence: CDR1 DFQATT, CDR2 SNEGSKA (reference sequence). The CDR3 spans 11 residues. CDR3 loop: CSAGSYYEAFF. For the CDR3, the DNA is TGCAGTGCCGGGAGCTACTATGAAGCTTTCTTT.

The CDR3 DNA sequence: TGTGCCAGCAGCGGAGGCCAGGGGGCGGACACTGAAGCTTTCTTT. It codes for CASSGGQGADTEAFF. This chain joins TRBV9 and TRBJ1-1; 8 nucleotides match TRBD1. CDR1 SGDLS and CDR2 YYNGEE come from the germline V gene. This CDR3 is built from 15 residues. With 3 bases clipped from V and 3 bases from J, the junction kept 7 bases outside the gene matches.

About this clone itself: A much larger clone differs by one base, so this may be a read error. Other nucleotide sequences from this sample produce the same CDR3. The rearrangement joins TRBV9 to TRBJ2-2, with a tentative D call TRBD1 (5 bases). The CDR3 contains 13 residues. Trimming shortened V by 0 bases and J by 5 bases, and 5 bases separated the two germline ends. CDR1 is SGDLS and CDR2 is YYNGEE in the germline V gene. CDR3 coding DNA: TGTGCCAGCAGCGTAGAGGGGACCGGGGAGCTGTTTTTT. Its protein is CASSVEGTGELFF.

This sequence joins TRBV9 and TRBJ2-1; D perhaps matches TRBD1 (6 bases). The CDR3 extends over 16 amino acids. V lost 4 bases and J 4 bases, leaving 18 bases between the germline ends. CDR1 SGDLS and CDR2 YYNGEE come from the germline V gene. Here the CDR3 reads CASSMRTATEYNEQFF. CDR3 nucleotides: TGTGCCAGCAGCATGAGGACAGCGACAGAATACAATGAGCAGTTCTTC.

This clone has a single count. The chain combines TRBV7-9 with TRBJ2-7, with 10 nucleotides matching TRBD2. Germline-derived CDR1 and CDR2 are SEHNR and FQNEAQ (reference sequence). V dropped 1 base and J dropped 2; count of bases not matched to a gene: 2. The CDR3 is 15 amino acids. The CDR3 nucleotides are TGTGCCAGCAGCTTAGTTCTAGCGGGGGCCTACGAGCAGTACTTC. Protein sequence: CASSLVLAGAYEQYF.

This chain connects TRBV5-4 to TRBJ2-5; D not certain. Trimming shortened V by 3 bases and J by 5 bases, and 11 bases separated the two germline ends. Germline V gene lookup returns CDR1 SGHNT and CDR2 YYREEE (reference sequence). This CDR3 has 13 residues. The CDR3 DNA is TGTGCCAGCAGCTCAGTGGGAACGGAGACCCAGTACTTC. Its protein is CASSSVGTETQYF.

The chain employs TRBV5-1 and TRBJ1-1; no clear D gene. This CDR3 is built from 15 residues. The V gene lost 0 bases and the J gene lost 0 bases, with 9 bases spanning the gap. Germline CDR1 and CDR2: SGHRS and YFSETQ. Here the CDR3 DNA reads TGCGCCAGCAGCTTGGATACAACTTTGAACACTGAAGCTTTCTTT. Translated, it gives CASSLDTTLNTEAFF.

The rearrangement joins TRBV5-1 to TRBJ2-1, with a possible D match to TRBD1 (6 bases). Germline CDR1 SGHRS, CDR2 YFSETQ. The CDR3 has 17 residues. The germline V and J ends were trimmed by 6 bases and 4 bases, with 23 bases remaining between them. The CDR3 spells CASKQGAAAQGYNEQFF. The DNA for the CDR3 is TGCGCCAGCAAACAGGGAGCCGCCGCTCAGGGGTACAATGAGCAGTTCTTC.